Sequencing of this T cell receptor (beta chain) was carried out in a study of OX40 agonist ivuxolimab in advanced cancers. With regard to the full study: The costimulatory receptor OX40 (CD134) was targeted by ivuxolimab, a fully human IgG2 agonistic monoclonal antibody. The point of sequencing TCRbeta in the periphery was to test whether ivuxolimab changed TCR sequence diversity and drove clonal T-cell expansion. In the dose-escalation cohort, 82.7% of patients were male, and the mean age was 60 years with a range of 23 to 79. Intravenous ivuxolimab was administered to patients every 2 weeks at six dose levels: 0.01, 0.1, 0.3, 1.5, 3 and 10 mg/kg. The monotherapy dose-escalation portion (N ≈ 52 patients) of the phase I ivuxolimab trial is reported in the paper. Three dose-escalation patients achieved partial responses, one with hepatocellular carcinoma and two with cutaneous melanoma. Among the 52 dose-escalation patients, about 19 had hepatocellular carcinoma, about 15 melanoma, 9 renal cell carcinoma and 9 head and neck cancer. Patients were allowed to have had prior anti-PD-1, anti-PD-L1 or anti-CTLA-4 therapy, and more than 30% of the dose-escalation patients had previously received checkpoint inhibitors.

For sequencing of the TCRbeta CDR3 region, genomic DNA was extracted from the sorted cells. TCRbeta CDR3 regions were sequenced using the immunoSEQ Assay. This is the immuneACCESS table as TCRdb keeps it, with only in-frame sequences that have V and J called. A part of the clones is gone; compared with another copy, unresolved V genes explain less than half, and the rest is unexplained. Recorded for this sample are 40,000 to 50,000 clones; roughly 85% of them occurred a single time. The ten top clones hold 45% to 70% of the sample. What the study reported, not specific to this receptor: After ivuxolimab, more expanded clones were found on average in CD8+ T cells than in CD4+ T cells. Antigen specificity was not determined for the clonally expanded peripheral T cells. At doses from 0.1 to 3.0 mg/kg, clonal expansion was seen in both CD4+ and CD8+ blood T cells between baseline and week 6. Low levels of normalized T-cell clonal expansion were also seen in some patients who did not respond. In the 0.1-3.0 mg/kg groups, partial responders had among the lowest normalized peripheral clonal expansion, particularly in CD8+ T cells.

Patients with autoimmune disease history or receiving systemic immunosuppression were excluded from the trial. Peripheral blood for TCR sequencing was collected from all dose cohorts at baseline, on cycle 4 day 1, and on cycle 7 day 1. The samples were drawn from a first-in-human, open-label, multicenter phase I dose-escalation trial of ivuxolimab. Adults with locally advanced or metastatic melanoma, renal cell carcinoma, hepatocellular carcinoma or head and neck squamous cell carcinoma were enrolled in the trial. CD4+ and CD8+ T cells were sorted separately from peripheral blood before TCR sequencing. Reading from cysteine to phenylalanine, the CDR3 counts 15 amino acids. Just CDR3 DNA is preserved here, 45 bases in frame from base 1. Reading the germline V gene (reference sequence) gives CDR1 SEHNR and CDR2 FQNEAQ. V trim: 6 bases; J trim: 5 bases; unmatched bases: 6. A word on this clone: It has no known antigen specificity. No qualities accompany the bases; no much larger clone lies one base away.

Recombination joined TRBV7-9 with TRBJ2-5; 13 bases in between match TRBD2. Here the sequenced sample was CD4+ or CD8+ T cells sorted from blood, taken in a trial of the OX40 agonist ivuxolimab. This TCR derives from an adult with an advanced solid tumor such as melanoma, head and neck, liver or kidney cancer. The DNA sequence follows: TGTGCCAGCAGTTCGGGACTAGCGGGGCTGGAGACCCAGTACTTC. Protein translation: CASSSGLAGLETQYF. The full variable domain, completed from the reference TRBV7-9 and TRBJ2-5 proteins outside the CDR3, reads DTGVSQNPRHKITKRGQNVTFRCDPISEHNRLYWYRQTLGQGPEFLTYFQNEAQLEKSRLLSDRFSAERPKGSFSTLEIQRTEQGDSAMYLCASSSGLAGLETQYFGPGTRLLVL.